These T cell receptor beta chains were read from a single sample in a study of cytomegalovirus exposure and HLA in healthy donors. Generated by immunoSEQ multiplex PCR, the TCRdb table keeps only in-frame clones and is missing some. The data show about 73,000 clones, 70% to 90% seen once. Sequenced input: PBMCs. The origin of the receptors is a young woman in good health and CMV-seropositive. CDR3s include the opening cysteine and the closing phenylalanine or tryptophan. Fields, in order: clone size, V gene, J gene, D gene, CDR3 protein, CDR3 DNA. The D gene is left open where the match is weak. Expanded clones are given a class, and other clones once, few, many or no size at all.

.	TRBV10-3	TRBJ2-2	TRBD1	CATRTGNTGELFF	TGTGCCACTAGGACAGGGAACACCGGGGAGCTGTTTTTT
.	TRBV9	TRBJ2-1	TRBD2	CASSETSGSSYNEQFF	TGTGCCAGCAGCGAGACTAGCGGGAGCTCCTACAATGAGCAGTTCTTC
.	TRBV4-1	TRBJ1-2	.	CASSQVQDTNYGYTF	TGCGCCAGCAGCCAAGTTCAGGACACTAACTATGGCTACACCTTC
.	TRBV28	TRBJ2-7	.	CASSSPQGNAYEQYF	TGTGCCAGCAGCTCCCCCCAGGGGAATGCCTACGAGCAGTACTTC
.	TRBV7-9	TRBJ2-7	.	CASSSRVSYEQYF	TGTGCCAGCAGCAGCAGGGTATCCTACGAGCAGTACTTC
.	TRBV29-1	TRBJ1-2	.	CSTTGGLYGYTF	TGCAGCACCACGGGGGGGCTCTATGGCTACACCTTC
.	TRBV13	TRBJ2-7	.	CASRKTGTGHSYEQYF	TGTGCCAGCAGAAAAACCGGGACTGGGCACTCCTACGAGCAGTACTTC
.	TRBV28	TRBJ2-1	TRBD2	CASSLLGGGNEQFF	TGTGCCAGCAGTTTATTGGGGGGAGGGAATGAGCAGTTCTTC
.	TRBV30	TRBJ2-2	TRBD1	CAWRDRGFTGELFF	TGTGCCTGGAGGGACAGGGGCTTCACCGGGGAGCTGTTTTTT
.	TRBV6-1	TRBJ2-3	.	CASSEATSSTDTQYF	TGTGCCAGCAGTGAAGCGACTAGTAGCACAGATACGCAGTATTTT
.	TRBV9	TRBJ2-7	TRBD2	CASSRSGGYEQYF	TGTGCCAGCAGCAGAAGCGGGGGCTACGAGCAGTACTTC
.	TRBV10-3	TRBJ2-5	.	CAISVRQGETQYF	TGTGCCATCAGTGTCAGGCAGGGGGAGACCCAGTACTTC
.	TRBV7-8	TRBJ2-1	.	CASSLSSYNEQFF	TGTGCCAGCAGCTTGAGCTCCTACAATGAGCAGTTCTTC
.	TRBV7-2	TRBJ1-6	TRBD1	CASSLGGQGQSPLHF	TGTGCCAGCAGCTTAGGCGGACAGGGGCAATCACCCCTCCACTTT
.	TRBV23-1	TRBJ1-5	.	CASSQSQFNQPQHF	TGCGCCAGCAGTCAATCGCAGTTCAATCAGCCCCAGCATTTT
.	TRBV21-1	TRBJ1-2	.	CASSQRGGYTF	TGTGCCAGCAGCCAGAGGGGGGGCTACACCTTC
.	TRBV9	TRBJ2-3	TRBD2	CASSPRTSGTSADTQYF	TGTGCCAGCAGCCCCCGGACTAGCGGGACGTCGGCAGATACGCAGTATTTT
once	TRBV9	TRBJ1-1	.	CASSQRDTEAFF	TGTGCCAGCAGCCAGAGGGACACTGAAGCTTTCTTT
.	TRBV10-3	TRBJ1-2	.	CAISTSVGDRNYGYTF	TGTGCCATCAGTACATCTGTCGGAGACAGGAACTATGGCTACACCTTC
.	TRBV10-2	TRBJ2-7	TRBD2	CASSGPASGGRRSSYEQYF	TGCGCCAGCAGTGGCCCGGCTAGCGGGGGACGACGGAGCTCCTACGAGCAGTACTTC
.	TRBV30	TRBJ2-6	.	CAWSAGSGANVLTF	TGTGCCTGGAGTGCAGGGTCTGGGGCCAACGTCCTGACTTTC
once	TRBV28	TRBJ1-5	.	CASSSLRQYSNQPQHF	TGTGCCAGCAGCTCCTTAAGACAGTATAGCAATCAGCCCCAGCATTTT
once	TRBV7-6	TRBJ2-3	TRBD1	CASSLQGAVTDTQYF	TGTGCCAGCAGCTTACAGGGGGCGGTCACAGATACGCAGTATTTT
.	TRBV2	TRBJ1-5	.	CASSAFDQPQHF	TGTGCCAGCAGTGCATTTGATCAGCCCCAGCATTTT
.	TRBV28	TRBJ2-7	TRBD2	CASSSGTSGSYEQYF	TGTGCCAGCAGTTCTGGGACTAGCGGCTCCTACGAGCAGTACTTC
.	TRBV10-3	TRBJ2-7	TRBD1	CAISLGQAPLPEQYF	TGTGCCATCAGCCTGGGACAGGCGCCGTTGCCTGAGCAGTACTTC
.	TRBV28	TRBJ2-1	TRBD2	CASSSFRLAGTYNEQFF	TGTGCCAGCAGTTCGTTTCGACTAGCGGGAACCTACAATGAGCAGTTCTTC